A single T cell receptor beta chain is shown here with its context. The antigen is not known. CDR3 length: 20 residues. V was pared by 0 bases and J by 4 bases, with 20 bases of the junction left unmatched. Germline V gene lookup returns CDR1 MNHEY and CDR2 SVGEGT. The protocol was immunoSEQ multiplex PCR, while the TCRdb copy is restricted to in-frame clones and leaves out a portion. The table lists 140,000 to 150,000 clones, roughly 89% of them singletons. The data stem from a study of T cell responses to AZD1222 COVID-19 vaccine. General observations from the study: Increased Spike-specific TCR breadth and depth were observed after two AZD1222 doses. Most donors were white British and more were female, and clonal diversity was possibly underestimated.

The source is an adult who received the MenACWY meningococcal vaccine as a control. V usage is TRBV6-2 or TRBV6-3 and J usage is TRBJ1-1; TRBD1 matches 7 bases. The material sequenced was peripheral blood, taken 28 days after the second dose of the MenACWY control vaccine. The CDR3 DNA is TGTGCCAGCAGTTACTCGACTGACCAACAGGGGTATGATAAAGGCACTGAAGCTTTCTTT. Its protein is CASSYSTDQQGYDKGTEAFF.